The next 24 T cell receptor beta chains were all read from a single sample in a study of cytomegalovirus exposure and HLA in healthy donors. The PCR ran on 60 Vbeta and 13 Jbeta primers. Here immunoSEQ multiplex PCR was the method, and the copy in TCRdb shows in-frame clones only, minus some. The sample lists around 150,000 clones, approximately 78% occurring once. Sequenced sample: PBMCs. These receptors were obtained from a male donor in good health and CMV-seropositive.

The chain's CDR3 is CASSSPRDSYEQYF. In DNA form, the CDR3 reads TGTGCCAGCAGTTCCCCCCGGGACAGCTACGAGCAGTACTTC. This sequence joins TRBV6-6 and TRBJ2-7; 7 bases are a match to TRBD1. Germline trimming cut 4 bases from V and 3 bases from J; bases unmatched to any gene: 6. This CDR3 spans 14 amino acids. Looked up from germline, CDR1 is MNHNY and CDR2 is SVGAGI (reference sequence).

V and J are TRBV19 and TRBJ2-7; D remains ambiguous. Trimming removed 3 bases at V and 9 bases at J, with 18 bases between. CDR3 length: 14 residues. The germline V gene encodes CDR1 LNHDA and CDR2 SQIVND (reference sequence). DNA of the CDR3: TGTGCCAGTAGTATCCCTGGTCACGCGGAACGGCAGTACTTC. Its translation is CASSIPGHAERQYF.

The V gene is TRBV5-4, the J gene TRBJ2-3, with TRBD2 matching 12 bases. Trimming at V came to 7 bases and at J to 5 bases, leaving 8 bases not matched to a gene. Germline CDR1 SGHNT, CDR2 YYREEE (reference sequence). The CDR3 totals 15 residues. The CDR3 protein is CASGQTSGRQDTQYF. In DNA, the CDR3 is TGTGCCAGCGGACAGACTAGCGGGAGACAAGATACGCAGTATTTT.

The chain has TRBV19 and TRBJ2-1; no clear D gene. Germline lookup yields CDR1 LNHDA and CDR2 SQIVND (reference sequence). The CDR3 is made up of 11 amino acids. V was pared by 6 bases and J by 10 bases, with 10 bases between. The CDR3 is CASSPSREQFF. Written as DNA, the CDR3 is TGTGCCAGTAGCCCTTCGAGGGAGCAGTTCTTC.

The chain carries TRBV29-1 and TRBJ2-7; 12 nucleotides line up with TRBD1. Germline CDR1 is SQVTM and CDR2 is ANQGSEA. Trimming cost V 4 bases and J 12 bases; bases outside gene matches: 7. The CDR3 sequence is 12 residues long. The CDR3 here is CSVARDRGRLYF. The DNA of the CDR3 is TGCAGCGTTGCGAGGGACAGGGGGCGACTGTACTTC.

The chain uses TRBV30 and TRBJ1-6, with TRBD1 matching over 8 bases. The CDR3 contains 14 residues. The V and J ends lost 6 bases and 5 bases, in that order; junction bases with no gene match: 6. From germline, CDR1 is GTSNPN and CDR2 SVGIG (reference sequence). The CDR3 DNA reads TGTGCCTGCGAACCGACAGGGGATAATTCACCCCTCCACTTT. Translating it yields CACEPTGDNSPLHF.

The V call is TRBV7-2, the J call TRBJ2-3; tentative D call: TRBD2 (6 bases). The CDR3 spans 16 residues. Trimming removed 1 base at V and 3 bases at J, with 14 bases between. Germline CDR1 SGHTA, CDR2 FQGNSA. As DNA, the CDR3 is TGTGCCAGCAGCTTAGGAGGAGGGGTACGGACAGATACGCAGTATTTT. Encoded protein: CASSLGGGVRTDTQYF. Variable domain in full (rest from reference TRBV7-2 and TRBJ2-3): GAGVSQSPSNKVTEKGKDVELRCDPISGHTALYWYRQSLGQGLEFLIYFQGNSAPDKSGLPSDRFSAERTGGSVSTLTIQRTQQEDSAVYLCASSLGGGVRTDTQYFGPGTRLTVL.

The rearrangement joins TRBV7-6 to TRBJ2-1, with a tentative D call TRBD2 (6 bases). Germline values: CDR1 SGHVS, CDR2 FNYEAQ. The CDR3 contains 16 residues. The ends were cut back, 6 bases at V and 2 bases at J, with 17 bases in the middle. The CDR3 DNA reads as TGTGCCAGCAGTCAAAGCTGGGAGGCCACCTACAATGAGCAGTTCTTC. Translating it yields CASSQSWEATYNEQFF. Using reference TRBV7-6 and TRBJ2-1 for the parts outside the CDR3, the full variable domain is GAGVSQSPRYKVTKRGQDVALRCDPISGHVSLYWYRQALGQGPEFLTYFNYEAQQDKSGLPNDRFSAERPEGSISTLTIQRTEQRDSAMYRCASSQSWEATYNEQFFGPGTRLTVL.

The chain combines TRBV7-9 with TRBJ2-7; TRBD2 matches at 10 bases. J lost 1 base, V lost 5 bases, and 2 bases had no gene match. CDR1 and CDR2 (germline): SEHNR, FQNEAQ (reference sequence). The CDR3 has 14 residues. The DNA of the CDR3 is TGTGCCAGCAGCCCACTAGCGGGATCCTACGAGCAGTACTTC. This translates into CASSPLAGSYEQYF. Complete variable domain (other parts from reference TRBV7-9 and TRBJ2-7): DTGVSQNPRHKITKRGQNVTFRCDPISEHNRLYWYRQTLGQGPEFLTYFQNEAQLEKSRLLSDRFSAERPKGSFSTLEIQRTEQGDSAMYLCASSPLAGSYEQYFGPGTRLTVT.

The genes are TRBV28 and TRBJ2-3; D not resolved. V gave up 4 bases and J gave up 5 bases, with 7 bases separating them. The germline gives CDR1 MDHEN, CDR2 SYDVKM. The CDR3 consists of 12 residues. This CDR3 is CASSSNIDTQYF. DNA of the CDR3: TGTGCCAGCAGTTCTAATATAGATACGCAGTATTTT.

This chain links TRBV4-3 with TRBJ2-3; D may be TRBD2 (7 bases). Germline CDR1 LGHNA, CDR2 YSLEER. The ends were cut back, 0 bases at V and 2 bases at J, with 18 bases in the middle. There are 18 residues in the CDR3. The CDR3 spells CASSQDWRLGGHTDTQYF. CDR3 nucleotide sequence: TGCGCCAGCAGCCAAGATTGGCGCCTGGGGGGGCACACAGATACGCAGTATTTT.

The J gene is TRBJ1-3, the V gene TRBV11-2; D remains unclear. Germline V gene lookup returns CDR1 SGHAT and CDR2 FQNNGV. V lost 5 bases and J 2 bases, leaving 7 bases between the germline ends. CDR3 length equals 13 residues. CDR3 loop: CASSLTTGNTIYF. CDR3 in DNA: TGTGCCAGCAGCCTTACAACTGGAAACACCATATATTTT.

The chain uses TRBV5-1 and TRBJ2-6; 9 positions match TRBD1. Unmatched junction bases numbered 11, after V lost 7 bases and J lost 0 bases. The CDR3 has 18 residues. Germline V gene data show CDR1 as SGHRS and CDR2 as YFSETQ. The DNA for the CDR3 is TGCGCCAGCGGGGGCCAGGGACAGGGAAACTCTGGGGCCAACGTCCTGACTTTC. It yields the protein CASGGQGQGNSGANVLTF.

The rearrangement joins TRBV7-7 to TRBJ2-5; maybe TRBD1 (5 bases). V lost 2 bases and J lost 2, with 6 bases in between. The CDR3 runs 13 residues. Germline loops: CDR1 SSHAT, CDR2 FNYEAQ (reference sequence). Here the CDR3 DNA reads TGTGCCAGCAGCTTATCAGGGCAAGAGACCCAGTACTTC. Encoded protein: CASSLSGQETQYF.

This rearrangement joins TRBV28 to TRBJ2-1; possible D gene TRBD1, 5 bases. CDR3 length: 12 residues. The germline gives CDR1 MDHEN, CDR2 SYDVKM. Trimming removed 5 bases from V and 9 bases from J, with 11 bases in between. Here the CDR3 DNA reads TGTGCCAGCAGTCAGGGAAACAGTGAGCAGTTCTTC. It translates to CASSQGNSEQFF.

This clone was observed a single time. V and J are TRBV5-1 and TRBJ2-7, with TRBD1 identical over 11 bases. Germline V CDR1 and CDR2: SGHRS, YFSETQ. The CDR3 runs to 15 residues. V dropped 5 bases and J dropped 6; count of bases not matched to a gene: 10. As DNA, the CDR3 is TGCGCCAGCAGTAGCACCGGGGGACAGGGGGGCGAGCAGTACTTC. Its protein is CASSSTGGQGGEQYF.

This clone was seen a few times. The V gene is TRBV6-6, the J gene TRBJ2-7; TRBD2 agrees at 9 bases. The CDR3 extends over 15 amino acids. CDR1 and CDR2 (germline): MNHNY, SVGAGI (reference sequence). Trimming cost V 6 bases and J 4 bases; bases outside gene matches: 10. The DNA of the CDR3 is TGTGCCAGCAGCCCCGGGGGTAGCGGGAGATACGAGCAGTACTTC. Residues: CASSPGGSGRYEQYF.

The chain uses TRBV5-3 and TRBJ2-7, with TRBD2 as a possible D gene (5 bases). TRBV5-3 has ORF status, its function being uncertain. This CDR3 spans 12 amino acids. Deletions cut 3 bases from V and 7 bases from J, with 11 bases between. DNA of the CDR3: TGTGCCAGAAGCTGGGTAACGGGGGAGCAGTACTTC. Protein product: CARSWVTGEQYF.

The V call is TRBV19, the J call TRBJ2-5; D is perhaps TRBD1 (5 bases). V shed 6 bases and J shed 0 bases, with 11 bases lying between them. The CDR3 covers 14 residues. CDR1 LNHDA and CDR2 SQIVND come from the germline V gene (reference sequence). The CDR3 loop is CASRPTAYQETQYF. CDR3 nucleotide sequence: TGTGCCAGTAGGCCGACAGCGTACCAAGAGACCCAGTACTTC.

This clone was counted between two and nine times. The rearrangement uses TRBV6-5 and TRBJ1-2; TRBD1 is a possible D gene (6 bases). V was pared by 5 bases and J by 13 bases, with 23 bases between. The CDR3 sequence is 14 residues long. The germline V gene encodes CDR1 MNHEY and CDR2 SVGAGI. CDR3 loop: CASSPGQSSPSRTF. The CDR3 bases are TGTGCCAGCAGTCCCGGACAGTCAAGTCCAAGTCGCACCTTC.

The chain links TRBV2 to TRBJ2-5; 7 positions agree with TRBD1. In germline, CDR1 is SNHLY, CDR2 FYNNEI. V was clipped by 8 bases and J by 2 bases; unmatched bases: 2. This CDR3 is built from 12 residues. CDR3 region: CASLGQQETQYF. CDR3 DNA: TGTGCCAGCTTGGGACAGCAAGAGACCCAGTACTTC.

The sample holds a few counts of this clone. This rearrangement joins TRBV5-4 to TRBJ1-3; D is unresolved. Trimming shortened V by 5 bases and J by 0 bases, and 15 bases separated the two germline ends. CDR1 is SGHNT and CDR2 is YYREEE in the germline V gene (reference sequence). CDR3 length: 16 residues. Here the CDR3 reads CASSPNSRSSGNTIYF. The CDR3 DNA reads TGTGCCAGCAGTCCCAACTCCCGGAGCTCTGGAAACACCATATATTTT.

The chain recombines TRBV19 with TRBJ2-1; TRBD1 might be the D (6 bases). CDR1 and CDR2 (germline): LNHDA, SQIVND (reference sequence). Trimming removed 7 bases from V and 3 bases from J, with 13 bases in between. This CDR3 is 14 amino acids long. The CDR3 loop reads CASIGQPNYNEQFF. In DNA, the CDR3 is TGTGCCAGTATTGGACAGCCAAACTACAATGAGCAGTTCTTC.

This chain links TRBV5-6 with TRBJ1-4, with TRBD1 identical over 7 bases. J gave up 8 bases and V 1 base, and 8 bases lay outside the gene matches. CDR3 length: 15 amino acids. Germline CDR1 is SGHDT and CDR2 is YYEEEE. The CDR3 region has the DNA TGTGCCAGCAGCTTGTTGTCGGCAGGGGGAGAAAAACTGTTTTTT. It is translated as CASSLLSAGGEKLFF.